This TCR beta chain was observed in a study of blood T cell repertoires in COVID-19. Measured with immunoSEQ multiplex PCR; TCRdb has only the in-frame clones, and not every one. The sample carries about 190,000 clones, approximately 84% recorded once. In Cohort 3, a recovered donor had either two negative PCRs, clearance, or symptom resolution. The sample was PBMCs or T cells enriched from blood (not recorded which). The receptor was derived from a young woman who had recovered from COVID-19.

Here the CDR3 DNA reads TGCGCCAGCAGCTTGATGGGACAGGGTAACTATGGCTACACCTTC. Protein product: CASSLMGQGNYGYTF. The rearrangement joins TRBV5-1 to TRBJ1-2, with TRBD1 identical over 9 bases. This CDR3 is built from 15 residues. The V gene's germline CDR1 is SGHRS and CDR2 YFSETQ. V shed 1 base, J shed 1 base, and the junction held 2 bases outside the gene matches.